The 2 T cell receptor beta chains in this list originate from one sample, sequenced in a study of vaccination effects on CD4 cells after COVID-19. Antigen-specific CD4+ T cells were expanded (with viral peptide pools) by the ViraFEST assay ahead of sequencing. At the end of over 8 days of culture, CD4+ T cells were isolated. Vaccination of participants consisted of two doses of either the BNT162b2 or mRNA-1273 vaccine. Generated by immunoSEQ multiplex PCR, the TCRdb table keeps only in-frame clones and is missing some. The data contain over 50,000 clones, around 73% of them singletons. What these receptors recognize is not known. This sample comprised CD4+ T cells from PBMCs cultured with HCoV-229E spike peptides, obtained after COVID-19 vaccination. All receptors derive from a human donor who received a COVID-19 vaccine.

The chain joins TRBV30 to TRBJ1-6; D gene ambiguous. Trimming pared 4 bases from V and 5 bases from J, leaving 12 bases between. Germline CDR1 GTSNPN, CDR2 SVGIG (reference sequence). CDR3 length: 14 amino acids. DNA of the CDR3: TGTGCCTGGATCCCGGGCTTCGATAATTCACCCCTCCACTTT. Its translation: CAWIPGFDNSPLHF.

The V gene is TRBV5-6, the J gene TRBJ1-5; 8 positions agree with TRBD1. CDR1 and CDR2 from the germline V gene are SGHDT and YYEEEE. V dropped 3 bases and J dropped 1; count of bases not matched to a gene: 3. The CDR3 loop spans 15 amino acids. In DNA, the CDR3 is TGTGCCAGCAGCTGGGGACAGGCGAGCAATCAGCCCCAGCATTTT. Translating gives CASSWGQASNQPQHF.